The 10 T cell receptor beta chains reported below all come from one sample, sequenced in a study of blood T cell repertoires in COVID-19. Profiled with immunoSEQ multiplex PCR; TCRdb holds only in-frame clones, not every one. In the table there are about 250,000 clones, approximately 90% of which are singletons. Material for sequencing was peripheral blood. The origin of the receptors is a man aged 18 to 30 with active or convalescent COVID-19.

The CDR3 spells CASRGQGAGYEQYF. As DNA, the CDR3 is TGTGCCAGCAGGGGACAGGGGGCTGGCTACGAGCAGTACTTC. The chain employs TRBV28 and TRBJ2-7; 12 nucleotides align to TRBD1. J was trimmed by 3 bases and V by 6 bases; bases with no gene match: 3. The CDR3 length is 14 residues. Germline CDR1 is MDHEN and CDR2 is SYDVKM.

DNA of the CDR3: TGCGCCAGCAGCCCGGCGCTAGCGGTAGACACAGATACGCAGTATTTT. The encoded protein is CASSPALAVDTDTQYF. The rearrangement links TRBV5-1 to TRBJ2-3; TRBD2 matches at 7 bases. The J segment lost 2 bases and the V segment lost 4 bases, leaving 10 bases of the junction unmatched. The germline CDR1 and CDR2 sequences are SGHRS and YFSETQ. The length of the CDR3 is 16 residues.

J is TRBJ1-2 and V is TRBV9; maybe TRBD1 (6 bases). CDR1 SGDLS and CDR2 YYNGEE come from the germline V gene. Trimming removed 4 bases from V and 3 bases from J, with 10 bases in between. The CDR3 consists of 13 residues. The CDR3 sequence is CASSLSGDYGYTF. The CDR3 bases are TGTGCCAGCAGCTTGTCAGGGGACTATGGCTACACCTTC.

A remark on this clone: Other DNA sequences of this sample code for an identical CDR3. The chain has TRBV19 and TRBJ2-7; no clear D gene. The CDR3 contains 13 residues. The V end lost 3 bases, the J end lost 3 bases, and 9 bases lay between the germline ends. CDR1 is LNHDA and CDR2 is SQIVND in the germline V gene (reference sequence). CDR3 DNA sequence: TGTGCCAGTAGTATGGGCCAGAGCTACGAGCAGTACTTC. Amino acid sequence: CASSMGQSYEQYF.

The V call is TRBV5-1, the J call TRBJ2-7; 7 nucleotides agree with TRBD1. Germline V gene lookup returns CDR1 SGHRS and CDR2 YFSETQ. V was pared by 0 bases and J by 6 bases, with 3 bases of the junction left unmatched. This CDR3 region has 13 residues. As DNA, the CDR3 is TGCGCCAGCAGCTTGGGAGACAGGGTCGAGCAGTACTTC. This sequence encodes CASSLGDRVEQYF.

The gene calls are TRBV13 and TRBJ1-6, with TRBD1 matching over 9 bases. Unmatched junction bases numbered 3, after V lost 0 bases and J lost 9 bases. Germline CDR1 and CDR2: PRHDT and FYEKMQ (reference sequence). The CDR3 consists of 15 residues. CDR3 coding DNA: TGTGCCAGCAGCTTAGGAACAGGGGGCACTTCACCCCTCCACTTT. Its translation: CASSLGTGGTSPLHF.

The chain links TRBV29-1 to TRBJ1-1, with 7 positions matching TRBD1. The CDR3 totals 13 residues. Looked up from germline, CDR1 is SQVTM and CDR2 is ANQGSEA. The ends lost 4 bases at V and 5 bases at J; junction bases unmatched: 7. The CDR3 DNA sequence: TGCAGCGTTGCCCGACAGGGAAGGACTGAAGCTTTCTTT. Protein: CSVARQGRTEAFF.

This chain links TRBV10-1 with TRBJ1-2, with D possibly being TRBD1 (5 bases). The germline gives CDR1 WNHNN, CDR2 SYGVQD (reference sequence). The CDR3 covers 15 residues. Trimming left V 8 bases short and J 4 bases short, with 20 bases between. The CDR3: CASFSPGTAVYGYTF. CDR3 DNA sequence: TGCGCCAGCTTTAGCCCCGGGACTGCCGTCTATGGCTACACCTTC.

This chain connects TRBV29-1 to TRBJ2-7; 13 bases line up with TRBD2. CDR1 is SQVTM and CDR2 is ANQGSEA in the germline V gene. CDR3 length equals 16 residues. The J segment lost 3 bases and the V segment lost 7 bases, leaving 12 bases of the junction unmatched. The CDR3: CSASGLAGVPYYEQYF. In nucleotides, the CDR3 is TGCAGCGCATCTGGACTAGCGGGAGTGCCCTACTACGAGCAGTACTTC.

V gene TRBV4-2 combines with J gene TRBJ2-2; a possible D gene is TRBD1 (6 bases). The V end lost 4 bases, the J end lost 2 bases, and 11 bases lay between the germline ends. CDR1 and CDR2 from the germline V gene are LGHNA and YNFKEQ. CDR3 length: 15 amino acids. The CDR3 bases are TGTGCCAGCAGCCCCTTCAGGGGAAACACCGGGGAGCTGTTTTTT. This translates into CASSPFRGNTGELFF.